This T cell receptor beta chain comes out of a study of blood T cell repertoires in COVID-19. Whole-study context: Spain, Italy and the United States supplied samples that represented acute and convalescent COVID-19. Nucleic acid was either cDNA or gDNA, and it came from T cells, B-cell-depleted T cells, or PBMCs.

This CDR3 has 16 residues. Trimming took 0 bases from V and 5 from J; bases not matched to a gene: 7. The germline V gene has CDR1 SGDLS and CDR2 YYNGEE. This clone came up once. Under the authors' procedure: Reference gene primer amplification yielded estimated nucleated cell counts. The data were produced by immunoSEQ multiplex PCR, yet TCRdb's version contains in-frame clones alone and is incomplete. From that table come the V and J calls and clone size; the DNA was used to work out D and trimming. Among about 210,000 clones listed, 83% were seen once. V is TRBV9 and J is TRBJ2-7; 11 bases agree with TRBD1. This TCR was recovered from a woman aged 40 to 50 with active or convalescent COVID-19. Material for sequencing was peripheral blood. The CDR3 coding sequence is TGTGCCAGCAGCGTAGACGGACAGGGGGCGACGAACGAGCAGTACTTC. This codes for CASSVDGQGATNEQYF.